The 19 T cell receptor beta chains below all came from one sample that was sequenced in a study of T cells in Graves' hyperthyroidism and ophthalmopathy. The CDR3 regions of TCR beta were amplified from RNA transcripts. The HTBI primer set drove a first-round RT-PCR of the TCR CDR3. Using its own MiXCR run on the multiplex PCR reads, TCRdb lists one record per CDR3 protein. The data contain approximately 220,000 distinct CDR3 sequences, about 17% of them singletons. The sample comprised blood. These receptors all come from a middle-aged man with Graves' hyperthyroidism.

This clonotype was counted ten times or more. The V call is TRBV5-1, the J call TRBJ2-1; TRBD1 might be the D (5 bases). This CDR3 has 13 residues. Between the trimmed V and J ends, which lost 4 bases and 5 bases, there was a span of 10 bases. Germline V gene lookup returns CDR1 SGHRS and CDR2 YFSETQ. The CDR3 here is CASSHGHNNEQFF. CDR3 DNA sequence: TGCGCCAGCAGCCATGGACATAACAATGAGCAGTTCTTC.

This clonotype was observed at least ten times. CDR3 coding DNA: TGTGCCAGCAGCCTCGGGACAGGGGTTGATTCACCCCTCCACTTT. This codes for CASSLGTGVDSPLHF. V and J are TRBV3-1 and TRBJ1-6, with 10 bases lining up with TRBD1. CDR1 LGHDT and CDR2 YNNKEL come from the germline V gene (reference sequence). V shed 4 bases, J shed 8 bases, and the junction held 5 bases outside the gene matches. The CDR3 has 15 amino acids.

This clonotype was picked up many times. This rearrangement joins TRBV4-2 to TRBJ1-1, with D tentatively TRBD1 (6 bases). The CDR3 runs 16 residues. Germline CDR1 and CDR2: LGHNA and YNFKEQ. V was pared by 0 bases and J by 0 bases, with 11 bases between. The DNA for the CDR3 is TGTGCCAGCAGCCAAGATGGACAGCTTATGAACACTGAAGCTTTCTTT. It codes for CASSQDGQLMNTEAFF.

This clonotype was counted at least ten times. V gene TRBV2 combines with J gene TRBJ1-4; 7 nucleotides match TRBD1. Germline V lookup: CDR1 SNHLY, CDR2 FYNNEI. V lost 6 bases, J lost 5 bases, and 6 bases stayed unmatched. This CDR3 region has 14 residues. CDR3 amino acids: CASSKTTGNEKLFF. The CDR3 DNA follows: TGTGCCAGCAGCAAAACGACAGGGAATGAAAAACTGTTTTTT.

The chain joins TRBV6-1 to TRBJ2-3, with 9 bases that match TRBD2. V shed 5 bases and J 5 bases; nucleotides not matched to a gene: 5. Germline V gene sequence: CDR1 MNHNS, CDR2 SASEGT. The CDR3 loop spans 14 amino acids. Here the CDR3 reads CASSFSGRRDTQYF. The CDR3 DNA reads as TGTGCCAGCAGTTTTAGCGGGAGAAGAGATACGCAGTATTTT.

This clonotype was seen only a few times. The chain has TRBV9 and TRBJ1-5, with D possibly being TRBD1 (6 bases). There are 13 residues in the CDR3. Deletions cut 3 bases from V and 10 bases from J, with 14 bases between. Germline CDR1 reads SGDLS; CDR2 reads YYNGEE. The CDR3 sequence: CASSALSGDPQHF. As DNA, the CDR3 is TGTGCCAGCAGCGCCCTCTCAGGGGATCCCCAGCATTTT.

CDR3 in amino acids: CASSFGVARTQYF. The DNA of the CDR3 is TGTGCCAGCAGTTTTGGGGTGGCAAGGACCCAGTACTTC. This chain links TRBV27 with TRBJ2-5; D is ambiguous. There are 13 residues in the CDR3. Trimming pared 3 bases from V and 7 bases from J, leaving 12 bases between. Germline CDR1 MNHEY, CDR2 SMNVEV (reference sequence).

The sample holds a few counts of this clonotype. The CDR3 nucleotides are TGTGCCAGTGGTTGGGGGACGACCGGGGAGCTGTTTTTT. Its protein is CASGWGTTGELFF. This rearrangement joins TRBV2 to TRBJ2-2; either TRBD1 or TRBD2 may supply D (5 bases each). Germline V gene data show CDR1 as SNHLY and CDR2 as FYNNEI. The V gene lost 9 bases and the J gene lost 5 bases, with 13 bases spanning the gap. The CDR3 is made up of 13 amino acids.

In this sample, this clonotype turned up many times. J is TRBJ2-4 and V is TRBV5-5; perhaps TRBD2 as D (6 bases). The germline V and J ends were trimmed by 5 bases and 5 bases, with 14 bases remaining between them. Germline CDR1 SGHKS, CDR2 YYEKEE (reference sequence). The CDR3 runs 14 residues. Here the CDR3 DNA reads TGTGCCAGCAGGCCGATGTGGGGGGAAAACATTCAGTACTTC. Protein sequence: CASRPMWGENIQYF.

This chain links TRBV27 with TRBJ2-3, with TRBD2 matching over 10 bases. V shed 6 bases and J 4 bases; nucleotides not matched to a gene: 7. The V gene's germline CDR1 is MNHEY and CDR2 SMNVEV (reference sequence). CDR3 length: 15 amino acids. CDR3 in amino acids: CASSPSGGAPDTQYF. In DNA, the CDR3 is TGTGCCAGCAGCCCAAGCGGGGGGGCGCCAGATACGCAGTATTTT.

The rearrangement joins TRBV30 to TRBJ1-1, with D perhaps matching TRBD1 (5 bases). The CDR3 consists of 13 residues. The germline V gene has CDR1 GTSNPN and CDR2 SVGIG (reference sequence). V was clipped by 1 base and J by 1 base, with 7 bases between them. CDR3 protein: CAWSAGRNTEAFF. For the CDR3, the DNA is TGTGCCTGGAGTGCAGGGAGGAACACTGAAGCTTTCTTT.

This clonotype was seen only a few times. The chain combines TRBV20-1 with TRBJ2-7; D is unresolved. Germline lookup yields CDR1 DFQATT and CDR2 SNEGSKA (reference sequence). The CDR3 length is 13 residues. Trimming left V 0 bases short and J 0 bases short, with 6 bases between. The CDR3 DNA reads TGCAGTGCTAGAGAGGGCCGCTCCTACGAGCAGTACTTC. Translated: CSAREGRSYEQYF.

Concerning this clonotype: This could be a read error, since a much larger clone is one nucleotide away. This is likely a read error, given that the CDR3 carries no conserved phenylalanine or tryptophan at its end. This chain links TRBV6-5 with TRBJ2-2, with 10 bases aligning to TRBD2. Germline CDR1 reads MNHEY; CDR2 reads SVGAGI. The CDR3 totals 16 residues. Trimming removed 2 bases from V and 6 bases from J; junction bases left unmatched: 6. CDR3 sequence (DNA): TGTGCCAGCAGTTACGATCTAGCGGGGGTCGCCGGGGAGCTGTTTCTT. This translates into CASSYDLAGVAGELFL.

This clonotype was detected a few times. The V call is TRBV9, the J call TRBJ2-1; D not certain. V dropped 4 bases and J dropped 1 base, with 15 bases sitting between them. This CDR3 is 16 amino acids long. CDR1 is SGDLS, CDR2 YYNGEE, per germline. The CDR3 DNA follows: TGTGCCAGCAGCCCCGGCGTGGTGATATCCTACAATGAGCAGTTCTTC. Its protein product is CASSPGVVISYNEQFF.

This CDR3 reads CASISGLAVSTDTQYF. The CDR3 DNA sequence: TGTGCCAGCATATCAGGACTAGCGGTTAGCACAGATACGCAGTATTTT. This chain links TRBV11-3 with TRBJ2-3; 10 bases agree with TRBD2. The germline V gene has CDR1 SGHNT and CDR2 YENEEA. CDR3 length: 16 residues. The V segment lost 7 bases and the J segment 0 bases; nucleotides outside the gene matches: 7.

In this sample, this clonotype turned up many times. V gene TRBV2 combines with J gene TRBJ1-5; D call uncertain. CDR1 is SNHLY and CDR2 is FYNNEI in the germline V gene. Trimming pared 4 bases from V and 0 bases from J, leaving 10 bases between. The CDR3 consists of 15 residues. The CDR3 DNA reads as TGTGCCAGCAGTGTTAGCCAGTATAGCAATCAGCCCCAGCATTTT. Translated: CASSVSQYSNQPQHF.

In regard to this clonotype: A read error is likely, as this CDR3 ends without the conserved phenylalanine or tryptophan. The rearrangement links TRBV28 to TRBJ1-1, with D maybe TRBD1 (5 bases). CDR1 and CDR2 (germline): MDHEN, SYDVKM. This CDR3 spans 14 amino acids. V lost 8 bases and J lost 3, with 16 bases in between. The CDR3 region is CASGMPGGYTEAFL. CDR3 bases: TGTGCCAGCGGCATGCCCGGGGGGTACACTGAAGCTTTCCTT.

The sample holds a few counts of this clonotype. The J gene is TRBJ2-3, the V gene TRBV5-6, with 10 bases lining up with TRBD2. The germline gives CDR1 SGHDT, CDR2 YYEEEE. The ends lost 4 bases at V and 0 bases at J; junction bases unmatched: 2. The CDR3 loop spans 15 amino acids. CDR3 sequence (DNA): TGTGCCAGCAGCACTAGCGGGGACAGCACAGATACGCAGTATTTT. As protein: CASSTSGDSTDTQYF. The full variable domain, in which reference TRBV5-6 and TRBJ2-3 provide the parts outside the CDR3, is DAGVTQSPTHLIKTRGQQVTLRCSPKSGHDTVSWYQQALGQGPQFIFQYYEEEERQRGNFPDRFSGHQFPNYSSELNVNALLLGDSALYLCASSTSGDSTDTQYFGPGTRLTVL.

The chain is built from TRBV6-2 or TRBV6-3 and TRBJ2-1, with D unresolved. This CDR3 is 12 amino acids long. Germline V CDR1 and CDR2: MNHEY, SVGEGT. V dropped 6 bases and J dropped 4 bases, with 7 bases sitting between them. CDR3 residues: CASRVGYNEQFF. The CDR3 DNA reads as TGTGCCAGCAGGGTAGGTTACAATGAGCAGTTCTTC.